This record looks at one TCR beta chain sequence and its context. No cognate antigen has been identified for it. No base quality values were provided; no much bigger clone lies one nucleotide off. The entry originates in a study of cytomegalovirus exposure and HLA in healthy donors (dated 2017 in TCRdb). Study-level background: An earlier analysis of some 600 of the donors reported 276 Gb of sequence data and 117 million unique TCR beta sequences obtained from approximately 180 million T cells. An early release covering 550 to 700 HLA-typed donors comprised about 290 gigabases of sequencing data and 65 million to 100 million unique TCR sequences. Among the roughly 380 genotyped donors, around 79% belonged to the genetic ancestry cluster associated with self-reported Caucasian donors. The study was designed to test whether signatures of past pathogen exposure could be identified by cataloging public T cell receptors. The study profiled the T cell repertoires of 500 to 800 subjects by immunosequencing and related them to cytomegalovirus serostatus. Along with the roughly 670-subject first cohort, a separate validation cohort of over a hundred different subjects was used. To predict cytomegalovirus infection status, the study brought together high-throughput TCR immunosequencing, statistical association of individual TCRs with disease status, and machine learning. In a later analysis, previously published TCR beta repertoires from fewer than 750 donors were re-analyzed and high-resolution HLA genotyping was added so that TCR occurrence patterns could be studied. Rather than using new phenotypic data, the later analysis identified candidate immune exposures from TCR beta sequences and from how often those sequences occurred across donors. An earlier analysis of 587 of the donors applied high-throughput TCR beta sequencing to assess whether each TCR beta V gene segment acted as functional or pseudogenic. Donor age, sex, ethnicity and CMV serostatus were compiled together with the repertoire data. A later genetic analysis used genome-wide SNP genotypes for about 60% of the roughly 700 donors, treating that subset as a discovery cohort. All discovery cohort repertoires had been generated on a single sequencing platform. HLA typing included class I and class II loci at four-digit resolution. The number of typed donors differed by locus: about 620-640 for A, B, C, DRB1 and DQB1; some 540 for DQA1; roughly 600 for DPA1; and about 450 for DPB1. Roughly five DR-DQ haplotypes were handled as single units for association and clustering, since linkage in the cohort was strong. On average, 235,054 unique TCR beta nucleotide sequences were sequenced per donor among 350 to 400 genotyped donors of the cohort, with around 19% of those sequences being non-productive. The investigation overall reported the following: According to a later genetic analysis, donors in an Asian-associated ancestry cluster had fewer N-insertions in productive TCRs than the approximately 650-donor mean. The sequencing pipeline was judged likely to have produced a cluster of highly shared sequence variants as a technical artifact. In vitro tests confirmed that a few of the cytomegalovirus-associated TCR beta chains recognize cytomegalovirus antigens. Only TCR beta chains were sequenced in this cohort, and the absence of alpha or paired-chain data limited detectable features. A total of some 180 TCR beta chains were listed by the study as associated with cytomegalovirus. Sequencing depth was assumed to be roughly uniform across donors in the presence/absence analyses, though that assumption may not hold. A later analysis reported that several top co-occurrence clusters appeared linked to parvovirus B19, influenza, CMV and Epstein-Barr virus. Specific HLA alleles were associated with 15,000 to 20,000 TCR beta sequences at a false discovery rate of 0.05 in a later analysis. When HLA alleles, especially DR and DQ, strongly co-occurred, attributing TCR associations to individual alleles was difficult. The authors suggested that the approach could potentially be generalized to other disease states and immunological phenotypes. Because counts were too low, approximately 18 rarely observed V segments, including chromosome 9 orphons, were excluded from the earlier analysis of 587 of the donors. A later analysis found that most CMV-associated TCR beta chains appeared HLA-restricted, with HLA associations seemingly driven largely by CMV exposure. In a later analysis, TCR association rates were found to vary across HLA loci, with the most associated TCRs seen for DRB1 alleles and the fewest for HLA-C alleles. Because HLA typing was unavailable for some donors at each locus, only the typed subset was used in association tests. In a later genetic analysis, a missense DCLRE1C variant was associated with V-gene and J-gene trimming of TCR beta chains, and the association was replicated in an independent cohort. Because the 87-base-pair reads could not distinguish some IMGT-functional V segments, including TRBV6-2 and TRBV6-3, those segments were excluded. Correlated functional status among segregating V segments might reflect linkage disequilibrium, but an unknown experimental factor could not be ruled out. An earlier analysis of some 590 of the donors showed that most TCR beta V segments appeared in productive rearrangements either about 87% or about 30% of the time, which broadly matched IMGT annotations. CMV serostatus was the only immune exposure information available for the cohort. The classifier was reported to diagnose cytomegalovirus status with high specificity and sensitivity in both the original cohort and the validation cohort. Most TCR sequences were seen in very few donors, while some public TCRs were found in many individuals. A further reported finding was that TCR beta sequences accurately predicted the HLA-A and HLA-B alleles for most subjects in the first cohort. Compared with equally common non-associated chains, HLA-associated TCR beta chains in a later analysis were more clonally expanded and had lower generation probabilities.

The library was produced with the immunoSEQ multiplex PCR assay. A mixture of 60 forward primers for TCR Vbeta segments and 13 reverse primers for TCR Jbeta segments was used in the multiplex PCR. The CDR3 region of rearranged TCR beta genes was amplified from genomic DNA with a multiplex PCR assay. The amplified TCR beta libraries were sequenced on the Illumina HiSeq System as 87-base-pair reads. The paper's processing steps were these. Across the 670 or so repertoires, a later analysis counted around 80 million unique TCR beta chains, roughly 11 million of which were shared by at least two donors. Raw reads were error-corrected and collapsed into unique sequences with a nearest-neighbor algorithm that merged closely related sequences to remove PCR and sequencing errors. V, D and J gene segments were assigned by aligning CDR3 sequences to IMGT reference sequences. For a sequence to be retained, a match of at least six nucleotides to both a V gene segment and a J gene segment was required. Rearrangements were called productive when the CDR3 lacked stop codons and stayed in frame with V and J; all others were non-productive. Following IMGT convention, CDR3 was defined as the stretch from the second conserved V-encoded cysteine up to the conserved J-encoded phenylalanine. The earlier analysis of 587 of the donors excluded sequences that lacked an unambiguous match to a single V gene segment. An earlier analysis of around 600 of the donors classified V segments as functional when productive rearrangements were above 56.7% and as segregating when the standard deviation between donors was above 5%. A statistical classification framework was developed to diagnose cytomegalovirus status using the catalog of TCR beta chain sequences. A later analysis assigned V and J genes by comparing TCR nucleotide sequences with IMGT/GENE-DB human TR gene sequences. In a later analysis, CDR3 sequences and most-parsimonious VDJ recombination scenarios were assigned using the TCRdist pipeline. In a later analysis, every TCR beta chain was defined by the combination of its CDR3 amino acid sequence and its V-gene family, and reads without a unique V-gene family were dropped. A later analysis removed several hundred highly shared, low-generation-probability nucleotide sequences to deal with suspected cross-contamination and a sequencing artifact. In a later analysis, a clonal expansion index was calculated for each public chain from normalized within-repertoire ranks of inferred template counts. A later analysis computed generation probabilities with a VDJ recombination model fitted to out-of-frame rearrangements, and checked the results against IGoR. A later analysis scored TCR-TCR, TCR-HLA and TCR-CMV co-occurrence with hypergeometric tests, applying a repertoire-size bias correction to TCR pairs. A later analysis estimated false discovery rates by permuting HLA or CMV assignments 20 times. A later analysis grouped co-occurring TCRs with DBSCAN, adding TCRdist sequence similarity when clustering within HLA-allele-positive subsets. Co-occurrence clustering excluded repertoires with fewer than 30,000 or more than 120,000 public chains, plus five with anomalous nucleotide sharing. TCRdb limited this immuneACCESS table to in-frame rearrangements with V and J called. A share of clones is missing; checked studies link under half to unresolved V genes, and the rest is unexplained. The D gene and trimming were derived from the DNA, and the V and J assignments and clone size from that table. This sample holds some 67,000 clones; 80% to 90% were observed only once. 9% to 13% of the sample comes from the top ten.

The cohort comprised some 700 healthy bone marrow donors. At the time of sampling, every cohort member was nominally healthy, though immune exposures that went unrecorded were likely present. The donor was CMV seropositive and was included in the group of 250 to 300 seropositive cohort members. A peripheral blood sample was provided by each donor, and peripheral blood mononuclear cells were used for TCR beta sequencing. Genomic DNA extraction from the blood cell samples was performed with the Qiagen DNeasy Blood Extraction Kit. Measured from the cysteine to the phenylalanine, the CDR3 is 13 residues long. CDR3 DNA is the only sequence kept; it has 39 bases, read in frame from the first base. V gives up 7 bases and J gives up 5 bases, and the segment between their germline ends measures 12 bases. The germline V gene sets CDR1 to ENHRY and CDR2 to SYGVKD.

Recombination joined TRBV10-3 with TRBJ2-1; a tentative D match to TRBD2 spans 6 bases. The sequence was collected from a woman in her twenties or thirties in good health and CMV-seropositive. Sequences were obtained from PBMCs. The CDR3 here reads CAINRDWNNEQFF. The nucleotides are TGTGCCATCAACCGGGACTGGAACAATGAGCAGTTCTTC.